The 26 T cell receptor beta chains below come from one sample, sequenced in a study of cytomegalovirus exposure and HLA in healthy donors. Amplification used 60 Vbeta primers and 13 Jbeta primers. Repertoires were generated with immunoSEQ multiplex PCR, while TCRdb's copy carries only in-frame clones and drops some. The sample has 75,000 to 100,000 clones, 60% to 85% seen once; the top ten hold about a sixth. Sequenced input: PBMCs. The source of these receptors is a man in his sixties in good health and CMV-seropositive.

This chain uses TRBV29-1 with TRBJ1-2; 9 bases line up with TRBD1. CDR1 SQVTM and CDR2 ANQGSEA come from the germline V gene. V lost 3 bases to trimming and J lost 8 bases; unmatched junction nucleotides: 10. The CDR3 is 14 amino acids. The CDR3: CSVETRGQGRGYTF. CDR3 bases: TGCAGCGTTGAGACTAGGGGACAGGGCCGCGGCTACACCTTC.

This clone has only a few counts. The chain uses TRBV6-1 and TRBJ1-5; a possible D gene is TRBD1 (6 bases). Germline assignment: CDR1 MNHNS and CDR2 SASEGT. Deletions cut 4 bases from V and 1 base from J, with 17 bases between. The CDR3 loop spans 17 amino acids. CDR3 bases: TGTGCCAGCAGTGGTTATTTTGGCAGGGGAAGCAATCAGCCCCAGCATTTT. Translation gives CASSGYFGRGSNQPQHF.

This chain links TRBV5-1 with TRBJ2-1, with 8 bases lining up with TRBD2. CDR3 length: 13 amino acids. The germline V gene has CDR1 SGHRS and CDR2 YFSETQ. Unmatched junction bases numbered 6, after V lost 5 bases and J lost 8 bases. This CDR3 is CASRPGGPYEQFF. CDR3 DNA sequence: TGCGCCAGCAGACCGGGGGGGCCCTATGAGCAGTTCTTC. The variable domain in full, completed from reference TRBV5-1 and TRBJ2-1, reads KAGVTQTPRYLIKTRGQQVTLSCSPISGHRSVSWYQQTPGQGLQFLFEYFSETQRNKGNFPGRFSGRQFSNSRSEMNVSTLELGDSALYLCASRPGGPYEQFFGPGTRLTVL.

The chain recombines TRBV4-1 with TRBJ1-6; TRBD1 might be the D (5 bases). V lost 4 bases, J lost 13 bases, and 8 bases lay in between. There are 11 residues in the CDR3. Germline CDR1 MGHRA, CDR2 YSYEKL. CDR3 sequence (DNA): TGCGCCAGCAGCCGGGGGGGGCCCCTCCACTTT. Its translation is CASSRGGPLHF.

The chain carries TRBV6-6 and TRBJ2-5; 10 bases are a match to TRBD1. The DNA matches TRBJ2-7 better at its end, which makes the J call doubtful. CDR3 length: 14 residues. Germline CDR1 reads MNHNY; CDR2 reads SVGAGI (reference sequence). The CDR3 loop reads CASTRTGGSYEQYF. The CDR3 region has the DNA TGTGCCAGCACCCGGACAGGGGGCTCCTACGAGCAGTACTTC.

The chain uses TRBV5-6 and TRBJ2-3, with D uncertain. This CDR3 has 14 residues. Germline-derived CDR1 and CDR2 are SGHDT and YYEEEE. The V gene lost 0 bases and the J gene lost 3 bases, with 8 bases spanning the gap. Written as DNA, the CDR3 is TGTGCCAGCAGCTTGGCGCAGAAGACAGATACGCAGTATTTT. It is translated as CASSLAQKTDTQYF.

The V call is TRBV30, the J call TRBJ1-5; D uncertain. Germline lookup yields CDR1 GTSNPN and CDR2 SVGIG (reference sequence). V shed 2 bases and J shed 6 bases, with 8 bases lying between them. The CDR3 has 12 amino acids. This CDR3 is CAWSPGGQPQHF. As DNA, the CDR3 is TGTGCCTGGAGTCCCGGTGGTCAGCCCCAGCATTTT.

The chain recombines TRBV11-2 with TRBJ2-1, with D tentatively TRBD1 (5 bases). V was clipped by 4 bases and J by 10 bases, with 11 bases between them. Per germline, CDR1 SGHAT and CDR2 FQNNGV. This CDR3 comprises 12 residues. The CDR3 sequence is CASSYLKGEQFF. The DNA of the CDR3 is TGTGCCAGCAGCTACCTGAAGGGGGAGCAGTTCTTC.

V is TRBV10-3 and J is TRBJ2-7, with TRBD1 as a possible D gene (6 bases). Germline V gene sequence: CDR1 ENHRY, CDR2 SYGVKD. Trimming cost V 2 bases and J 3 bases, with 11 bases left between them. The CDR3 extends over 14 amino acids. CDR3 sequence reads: CAISENREDYEQYF. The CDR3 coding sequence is TGTGCCATCAGTGAGAACAGGGAAGACTACGAGCAGTACTTC.

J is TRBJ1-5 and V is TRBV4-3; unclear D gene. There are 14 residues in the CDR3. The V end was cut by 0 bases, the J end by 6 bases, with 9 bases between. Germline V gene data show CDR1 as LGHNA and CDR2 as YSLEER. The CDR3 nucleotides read TGCGCCAGCAGCCAAGATTCAACAATTCAGCCCCAGCATTTT. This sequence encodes CASSQDSTIQPQHF.

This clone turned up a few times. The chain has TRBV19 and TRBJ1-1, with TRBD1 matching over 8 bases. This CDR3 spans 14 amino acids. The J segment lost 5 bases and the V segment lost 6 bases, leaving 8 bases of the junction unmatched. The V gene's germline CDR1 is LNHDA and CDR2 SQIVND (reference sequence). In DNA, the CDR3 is TGTGCCAGTAGGACAGGGGAAGGTCGGACTGAAGCTTTCTTT. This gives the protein CASRTGEGRTEAFF.

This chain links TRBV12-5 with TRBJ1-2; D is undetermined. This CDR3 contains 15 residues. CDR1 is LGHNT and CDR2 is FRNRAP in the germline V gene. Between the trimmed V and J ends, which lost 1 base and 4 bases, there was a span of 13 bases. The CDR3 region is CASGLGPGMGYGYTF. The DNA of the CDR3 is TGTGCTAGTGGTTTGGGGCCGGGGATGGGCTATGGCTACACCTTC.

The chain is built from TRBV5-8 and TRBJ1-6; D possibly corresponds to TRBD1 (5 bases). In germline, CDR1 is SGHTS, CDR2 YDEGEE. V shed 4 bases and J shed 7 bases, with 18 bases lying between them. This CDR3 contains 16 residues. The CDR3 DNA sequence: TGTGCCAGCAGCATACTCTTGGGGCAGGGAAATTCACCCCTCCACTTT. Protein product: CASSILLGQGNSPLHF.

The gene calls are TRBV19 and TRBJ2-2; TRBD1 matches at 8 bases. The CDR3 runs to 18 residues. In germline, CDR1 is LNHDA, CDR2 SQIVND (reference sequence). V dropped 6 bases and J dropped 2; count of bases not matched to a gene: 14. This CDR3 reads CASSFDRGKGINTGELFF. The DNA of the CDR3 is TGTGCCAGTAGCTTCGACAGGGGCAAAGGAATTAACACCGGGGAGCTGTTTTTT.

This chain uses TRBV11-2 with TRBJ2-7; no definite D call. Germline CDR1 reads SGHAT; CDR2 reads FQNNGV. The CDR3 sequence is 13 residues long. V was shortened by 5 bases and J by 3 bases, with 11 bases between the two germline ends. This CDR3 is CASSARVGYEQYF. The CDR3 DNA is TGTGCCAGCAGCGCTAGAGTGGGCTACGAGCAGTACTTC.

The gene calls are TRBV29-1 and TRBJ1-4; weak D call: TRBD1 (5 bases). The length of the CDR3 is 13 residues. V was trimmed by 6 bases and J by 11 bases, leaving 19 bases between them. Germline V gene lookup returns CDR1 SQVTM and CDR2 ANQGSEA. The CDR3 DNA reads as TGCAGCGTCCGAGGCCAGGCCGGGGGTAAACTGTTTTTT. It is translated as CSVRGQAGGKLFF.

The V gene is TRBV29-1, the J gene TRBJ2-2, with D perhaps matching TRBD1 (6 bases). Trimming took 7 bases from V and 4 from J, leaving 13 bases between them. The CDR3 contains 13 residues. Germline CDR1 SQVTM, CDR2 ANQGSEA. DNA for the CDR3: TGCAGCGGAGGGCAACAGGGCACCGGGGAGCTGTTTTTT. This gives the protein CSGGQQGTGELFF.

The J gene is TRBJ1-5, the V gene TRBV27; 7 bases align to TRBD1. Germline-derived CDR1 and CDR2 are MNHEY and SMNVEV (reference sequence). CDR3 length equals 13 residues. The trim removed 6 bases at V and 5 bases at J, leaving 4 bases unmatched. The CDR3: CASRTGWDQPQHF. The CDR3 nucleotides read TGTGCCAGCAGGACAGGGTGGGATCAGCCCCAGCATTTT.

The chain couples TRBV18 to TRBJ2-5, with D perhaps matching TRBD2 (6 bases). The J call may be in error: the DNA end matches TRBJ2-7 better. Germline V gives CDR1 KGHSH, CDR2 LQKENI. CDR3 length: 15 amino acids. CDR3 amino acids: CASQGSSGRGYEQYF. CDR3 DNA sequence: TGTGCCAGCCAAGGGTCCTCCGGGCGGGGCTACGAGCAGTACTTC.

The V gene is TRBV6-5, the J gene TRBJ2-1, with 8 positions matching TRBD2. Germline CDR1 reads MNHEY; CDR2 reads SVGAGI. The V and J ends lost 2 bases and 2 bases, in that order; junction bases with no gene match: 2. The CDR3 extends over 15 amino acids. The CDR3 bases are TGTGCCAGCAGTTACATCGGGGGGGCCTACAATGAGCAGTTCTTC. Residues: CASSYIGGAYNEQFF.

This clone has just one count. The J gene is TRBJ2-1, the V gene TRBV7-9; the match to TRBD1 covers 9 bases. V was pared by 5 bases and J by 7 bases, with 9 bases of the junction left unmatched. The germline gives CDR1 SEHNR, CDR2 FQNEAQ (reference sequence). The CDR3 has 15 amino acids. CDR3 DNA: TGTGCCAGCAGCAGACAGGGGGTCCCAAGAAATGAGCAGTTCTTC. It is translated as CASSRQGVPRNEQFF.

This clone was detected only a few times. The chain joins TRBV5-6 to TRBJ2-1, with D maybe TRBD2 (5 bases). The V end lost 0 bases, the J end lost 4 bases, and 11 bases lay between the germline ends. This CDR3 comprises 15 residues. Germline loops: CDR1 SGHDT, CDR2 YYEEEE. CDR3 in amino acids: CASSLGTFIYNEQFF. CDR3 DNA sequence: TGTGCCAGCAGCTTGGGGACTTTTATTTACAATGAGCAGTTCTTC.

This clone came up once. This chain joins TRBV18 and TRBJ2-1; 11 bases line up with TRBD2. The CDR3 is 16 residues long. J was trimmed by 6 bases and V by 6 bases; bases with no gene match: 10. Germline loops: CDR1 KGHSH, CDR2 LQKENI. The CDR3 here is CASSRNSGGGINEQFF. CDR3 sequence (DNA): TGTGCCAGCTCCCGAAATAGCGGGGGGGGTATCAATGAGCAGTTCTTC.

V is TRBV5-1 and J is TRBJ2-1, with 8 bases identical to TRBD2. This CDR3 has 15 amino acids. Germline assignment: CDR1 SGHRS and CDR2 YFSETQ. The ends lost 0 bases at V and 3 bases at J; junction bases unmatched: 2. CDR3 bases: TGCGCCAGCAGCTTGGCAAGCGGGGGCTACAATGAGCAGTTCTTC. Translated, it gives CASSLASGGYNEQFF.

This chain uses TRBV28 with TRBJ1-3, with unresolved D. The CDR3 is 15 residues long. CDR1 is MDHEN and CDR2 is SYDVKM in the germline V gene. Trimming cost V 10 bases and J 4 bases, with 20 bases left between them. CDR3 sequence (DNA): TGTGCCACCGGATACAGTCCCCTTAGAGGAAACACCATATATTTT. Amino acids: CATGYSPLRGNTIYF. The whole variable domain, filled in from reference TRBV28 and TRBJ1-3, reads DVKVTQSSRYLVKRTGEKVFLECVQDMDHENMFWYRQDPGLGLRLIYFSYDVKMKEKGDIPEGYSVSREKKERFSLILESASTNQTSMYLCATGYSPLRGNTIYFGEGSWLTVV.

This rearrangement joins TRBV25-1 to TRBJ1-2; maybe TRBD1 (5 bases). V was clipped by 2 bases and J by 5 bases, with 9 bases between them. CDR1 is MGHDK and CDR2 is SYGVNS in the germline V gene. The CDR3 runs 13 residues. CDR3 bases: TGTGCCAGCAGTGAAGCGGGGGGATATGGCTACACCTTC. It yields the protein CASSEAGGYGYTF.